Listed below are T cell receptor beta chains from one sample, sequenced in a study of blood T cell repertoires in COVID-19. TCRdb keeps only in-frame clones here, not all; method: immunoSEQ multiplex PCR. The sample has around 300,000 clones, 86% seen once; the top ten hold about 2.6%. Sequenced material: PBMCs or T cells enriched from blood (not recorded which). The receptor source for this set is a woman between 18 and 30 years old who had recovered from COVID-19. Both conserved end residues are part of each CDR3. D genes are given only for firm matches. Only part of the rows carry a size: once, few, many, or a class if the clone is expanded.

clone_size: once
v_call: TRBV5-4
j_call: TRBJ1-2
d_call: .
cdr3_nt: TGTGCCAGCAGCCGCAACTCTGGCTATGGCTACACCTTC
cdr3_aa: CASSRNSGYGYTF

clone_size: .
v_call: TRBV28
j_call: TRBJ1-3
d_call: TRBD1
cdr3_nt: TGTGCCAGCAGTTTCCTCCGGACAGGCTTCCCATTTATCTCTGGAAACACCATATATTTT
cdr3_aa: CASSFLRTGFPFISGNTIYF

clone_size: once
v_call: TRBV29-1
j_call: TRBJ2-1
d_call: .
cdr3_nt: TGCAGCGTTGGGCGCGAGGGGGGAGCGGGGAATGAGCAGTTCTTC
cdr3_aa: CSVGREGGAGNEQFF

clone_size: .
v_call: TRBV6-1
j_call: TRBJ2-7
d_call: .
cdr3_nt: TGTGCCAGCAGTGAACAGGGATCCTACGAGCAGTACTTC
cdr3_aa: CASSEQGSYEQYF

clone_size: .
v_call: TRBV19
j_call: TRBJ2-7
d_call: TRBD2
cdr3_nt: TGTGCCAGTAGCCCTATGGGACTAGCGGGAGGCGAGCAGTACTTC
cdr3_aa: CASSPMGLAGGEQYF

clone_size: .
v_call: TRBV18
j_call: TRBJ2-1
d_call: TRBD2
cdr3_nt: TGTGCCAGCTCACCAGGTGCTAGCGGGGTCTATGAGCAGTTCTTC
cdr3_aa: CASSPGASGVYEQFF

clone_size: .
v_call: TRBV11-2
j_call: TRBJ1-1
d_call: .
cdr3_nt: TGTGCCAGCAGCTTACGGACTGAAGCTTTCTTT
cdr3_aa: CASSLRTEAFF

clone_size: .
v_call: TRBV2
j_call: TRBJ2-7
d_call: .
cdr3_nt: TGTGCCAGCAGGCGGGACGAGCAGTACTTC
cdr3_aa: CASRRDEQYF

clone_size: .
v_call: TRBV7-9
j_call: TRBJ2-1
d_call: .
cdr3_nt: TGTGCCAGCAGCTTAGCGCTTGACGGGAAGGAGTTCTTC
cdr3_aa: CASSLALDGKEFF

clone_size: once
v_call: TRBV27
j_call: TRBJ2-1
d_call: TRBD2
cdr3_nt: TGTGCCAGCAGTTTCCTTAGCCCCGGGACTAGCGGCCGATACTCCTACAGTGAGCAGTTCTTC
cdr3_aa: CASSFLSPGTSGRYSYSEQFF

clone_size: .
v_call: TRBV7-8
j_call: TRBJ2-2
d_call: TRBD1
cdr3_nt: TGTGCCAGCAGCCCCGGGACAGGGATATTCGGGGAGCTGTTTTTT
cdr3_aa: CASSPGTGIFGELFF

clone_size: once
v_call: TRBV3-1/TRBV3-2
j_call: TRBJ2-1
d_call: TRBD1
cdr3_nt: TGTGCCAGCAGCCCTGGGGGACAGGGGGGTTACAATGAGCAGTTCTTC
cdr3_aa: CASSPGGQGGYNEQFF

clone_size: .
v_call: TRBV11-2
j_call: TRBJ2-7
d_call: TRBD1
cdr3_nt: TGTGCCAGCGCTTGGGACTGGACAGGGGGCTACGAGCAGTACTTC
cdr3_aa: CASAWDWTGGYEQYF

clone_size: .
v_call: TRBV27
j_call: TRBJ2-6
d_call: TRBD1
cdr3_nt: TGTGCCAGCAGGGGGCAGGGGGCGGCTGGGGCCAACGTCCTGACTTTC
cdr3_aa: CASRGQGAAGANVLTF

clone_size: .
v_call: TRBV19
j_call: TRBJ1-1
d_call: .
cdr3_nt: TGTGCCAGTAGTATTTCCGTGAACACTGAAGCTTTCTTT
cdr3_aa: CASSISVNTEAFF

clone_size: .
v_call: TRBV10-1
j_call: TRBJ2-2
d_call: TRBD2
cdr3_nt: TGCGCCAGTACTAGCGGGGGGACCGGGGAGCTGTTTTTT
cdr3_aa: CASTSGGTGELFF